One sample yielded the 9 T cell receptor beta chains listed below, sequenced in a study of blood T cell repertoires in COVID-19. Profiling relied on immunoSEQ multiplex PCR, and the TCRdb table lists in-frame clones only, not all of them. The table has about 150,000 clones, about 77% seen once. The source material was peripheral blood. The receptors originated from a woman older than 75 with acute or convalescent COVID-19.

The CDR3 DNA is TGTGCCAGCAGCCGCGGGACAGGTCCCATCACAGATACGCAGTATTTT. This sequence encodes CASSRGTGPITDTQYF. The chain links TRBV2 to TRBJ2-3, with TRBD1 matching 8 bases. Losses at the gene ends were 6 bases for V and 2 bases for J; bases not matched to a gene: 10. The CDR3 runs to 16 residues. Germline CDR1 reads SNHLY; CDR2 reads FYNNEI.

This clone was detected a few times. J is TRBJ2-1 and V is TRBV7-3; 7 nucleotides align to TRBD2. Germline CDR1 reads SGHTA; CDR2 reads FQGTGA. V was pared by 0 bases and J by 4 bases, with 6 bases of the junction left unmatched. This CDR3 comprises 16 residues. The CDR3 coding sequence is TGTGCCAGCAGCTTAACCCCGGGAGGTTCATACAATGAGCAGTTCTTC. It codes for CASSLTPGGSYNEQFF.

The rearrangement joins TRBV19 to TRBJ1-5, with D uncertain. V was clipped by 0 bases and J by 0 bases, with 9 bases between them. The CDR3 runs 16 residues. Germline V gene sequence: CDR1 LNHDA, CDR2 SQIVND (reference sequence). CDR3 region: CASSIDPRLSNQPQHF. CDR3 sequence (DNA): TGTGCCAGTAGTATAGATCCCAGACTTAGCAATCAGCCCCAGCATTTT.

The rearrangement uses TRBV15 and TRBJ2-1, with 8 bases aligning to TRBD1. Germline trimming cut 3 bases from V and 2 bases from J; bases unmatched to any gene: 6. This CDR3 contains 16 residues. Germline lookup yields CDR1 LNHNV and CDR2 YYDKDF (reference sequence). CDR3 sequence: CATSSDRGIAYNEQFF. As DNA, the CDR3 is TGTGCCACCAGCAGTGACAGGGGAATCGCCTACAATGAGCAGTTCTTC.

V usage is TRBV19 and J usage is TRBJ2-1, with 10 bases identical to TRBD1. The V and J ends lost 3 bases and 8 bases, in that order; junction bases with no gene match: 7. The CDR3 contains 15 residues. CDR1 is LNHDA, CDR2 SQIVND, per germline (reference sequence). CDR3 loop: CASSMGGTGVDEQFF. CDR3 coding DNA: TGTGCCAGTAGTATGGGAGGGACAGGGGTTGATGAGCAGTTCTTC.

The chain is built from TRBV1 and TRBJ2-5; no check of the table's D call, TRBD2, against the DNA was made. TRBV1 is a known pseudogene. The CDR3 sequence is 14 residues long. The CDR3 is CTSRPGLAGETQYF. CDR3 DNA sequence: TGCACCAGCAGACCCGGACTAGCAGGAGAGACCCAGTACTTC.

The V gene is TRBV19, the J gene TRBJ2-2, with 7 bases fitting TRBD1. The trim removed 9 bases at V and 4 bases at J, leaving 2 bases unmatched. The CDR3 loop spans 12 amino acids. CDR1 and CDR2 from the germline V gene are LNHDA and SQIVND (reference sequence). This CDR3 is CASDRATGELFF. In DNA form, the CDR3 reads TGTGCCAGCGACAGGGCCACCGGGGAGCTGTTTTTT.

This chain links TRBV19 with TRBJ2-5; TRBD1 might be the D (5 bases). Trimming left V 4 bases short and J 2 bases short, with 20 bases between. Germline V gene data show CDR1 as LNHDA and CDR2 as SQIVND (reference sequence). The CDR3 sequence is 17 residues long. CDR3 nucleotide sequence: TGTGCCAGTAGTACATGGGAAAGGGGTTTTATACAAGAGACCCAGTACTTC. It specifies CASSTWERGFIQETQYF.

The gene calls are TRBV29-1 and TRBJ2-3; 10 bases are a match to TRBD2. CDR1 and CDR2 (germline): SQVTM, ANQGSEA. The V and J ends lost 6 bases and 5 bases, in that order; junction bases with no gene match: 5. This CDR3 is 13 amino acids long. CDR3 sequence (DNA): TGCAGCGTGAGCGGGAGGGCCGGAGATACGCAGTATTTT. It specifies CSVSGRAGDTQYF.